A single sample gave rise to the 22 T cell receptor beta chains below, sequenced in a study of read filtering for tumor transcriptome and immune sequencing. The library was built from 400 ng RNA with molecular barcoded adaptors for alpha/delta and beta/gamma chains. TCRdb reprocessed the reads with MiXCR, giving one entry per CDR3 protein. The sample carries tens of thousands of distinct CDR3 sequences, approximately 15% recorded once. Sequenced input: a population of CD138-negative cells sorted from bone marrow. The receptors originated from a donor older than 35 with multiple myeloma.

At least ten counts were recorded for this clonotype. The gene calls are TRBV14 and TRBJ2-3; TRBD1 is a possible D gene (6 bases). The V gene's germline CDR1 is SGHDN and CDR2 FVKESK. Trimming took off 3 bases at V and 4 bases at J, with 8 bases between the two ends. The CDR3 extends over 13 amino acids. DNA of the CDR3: TGTGCCAGCAGCCATAACAGGGCAGATACGCAGTATTTT. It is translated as CASSHNRADTQYF.

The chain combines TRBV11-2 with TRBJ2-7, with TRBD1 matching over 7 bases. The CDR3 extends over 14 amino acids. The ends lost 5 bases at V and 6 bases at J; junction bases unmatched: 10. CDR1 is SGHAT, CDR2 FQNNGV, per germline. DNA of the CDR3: TGTGCCAGCAGCGTAACTAAGGGGGCCTCCGAGCAGTACTTC. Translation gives CASSVTKGASEQYF. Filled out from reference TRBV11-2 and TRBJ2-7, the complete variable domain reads EAGVAQSPRYKIIEKRQSVAFWCNPISGHATLYWYQQILGQGPKLLIQFQNNGVVDDSQLPKDRFSAERLKGVDSTLKIQPAKLEDSAVYLCASSVTKGASEQYFGPGTRLTVT.

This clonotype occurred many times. The CDR3 is CSVVGGRSYEQYF. The CDR3 DNA sequence: TGCAGCGTTGTCGGGGGACGCTCCTACGAGCAGTACTTC. The chain links TRBV29-1 to TRBJ2-7; perhaps TRBD2 as D (6 bases). Trimming shortened V by 4 bases and J by 0 bases, and 10 bases separated the two germline ends. CDR1 SQVTM and CDR2 ANQGSEA come from the germline V gene. The CDR3 consists of 13 residues.

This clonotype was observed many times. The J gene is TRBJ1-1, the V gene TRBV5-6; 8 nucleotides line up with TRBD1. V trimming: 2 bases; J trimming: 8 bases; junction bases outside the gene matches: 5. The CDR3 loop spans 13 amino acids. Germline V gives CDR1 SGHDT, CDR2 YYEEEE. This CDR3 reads CASSFRQGKEAFF. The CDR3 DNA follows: TGTGCCAGCAGCTTTCGACAGGGGAAAGAAGCTTTCTTT.

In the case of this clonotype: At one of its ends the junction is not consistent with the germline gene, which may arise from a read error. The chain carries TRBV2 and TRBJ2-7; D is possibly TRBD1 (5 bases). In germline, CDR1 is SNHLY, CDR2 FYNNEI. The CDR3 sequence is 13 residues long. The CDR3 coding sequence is TGTGCCAGCAGACGCAGGGTATTCTACGAGCAGTGCTTC. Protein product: CASRRRVFYEQCF. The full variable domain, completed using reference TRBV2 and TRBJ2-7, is EPEVTQTPSHQVTQMGQEVILRCVPISNHLYFYWYRQILGQKVEFLVSFYNNEISEKSEIFDDQFSVERPDGSNFTLKIRSTKLEDSAMYFCASRRRVFYEQCFGPGTRLTVT.

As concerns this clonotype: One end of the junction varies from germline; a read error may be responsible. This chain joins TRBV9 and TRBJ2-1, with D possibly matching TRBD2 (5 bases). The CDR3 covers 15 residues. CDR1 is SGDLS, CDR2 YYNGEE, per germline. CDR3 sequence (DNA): TGCGCCAGCAGCGTAGACGGGAAGCCCTACAATGAGCAGTTCTTC. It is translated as CASSVDGKPYNEQFF.

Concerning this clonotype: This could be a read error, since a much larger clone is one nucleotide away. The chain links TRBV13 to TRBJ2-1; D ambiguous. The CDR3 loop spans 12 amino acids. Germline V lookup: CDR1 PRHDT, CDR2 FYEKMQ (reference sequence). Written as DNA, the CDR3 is TGTGCCAGCAGCTTAGCTTCAGATGAGCAGTCCTTC. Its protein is CASSLASDEQSF. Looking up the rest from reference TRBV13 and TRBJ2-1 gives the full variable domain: AAGVIQSPRHLIKEKRETATLKCYPIPRHDTVYWYQQGPGQDPQFLISFYEKMQSDKGSIPDRFSAQQFSDYHSELNMSSLELGDSALYFCASSLASDEQSFGPGTRLTVL.

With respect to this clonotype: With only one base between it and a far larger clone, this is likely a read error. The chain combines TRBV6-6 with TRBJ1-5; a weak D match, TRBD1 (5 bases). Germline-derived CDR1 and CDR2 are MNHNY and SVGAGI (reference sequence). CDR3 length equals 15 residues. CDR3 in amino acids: CASSGTAWSNQPRHF. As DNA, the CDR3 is TGTGCCAGCAGCGGGACGGCTTGGAGCAATCAGCCCCGGCATTTT.

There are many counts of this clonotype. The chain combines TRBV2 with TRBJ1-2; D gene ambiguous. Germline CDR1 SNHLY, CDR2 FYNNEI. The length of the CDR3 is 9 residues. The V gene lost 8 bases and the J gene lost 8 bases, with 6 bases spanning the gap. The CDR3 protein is CASRRGYTF. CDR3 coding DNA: TGTGCCAGCCGCCGAGGCTACACCTTC.

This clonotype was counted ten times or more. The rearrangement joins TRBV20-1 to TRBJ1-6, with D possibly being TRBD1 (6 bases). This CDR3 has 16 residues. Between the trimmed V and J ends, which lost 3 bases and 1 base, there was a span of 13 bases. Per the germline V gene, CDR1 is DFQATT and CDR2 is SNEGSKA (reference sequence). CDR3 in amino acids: CSARPRGASYNSPLHF. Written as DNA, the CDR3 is TGCAGTGCTAGGCCCCGGGGGGCTTCCTATAATTCACCCCTCCACTTT.

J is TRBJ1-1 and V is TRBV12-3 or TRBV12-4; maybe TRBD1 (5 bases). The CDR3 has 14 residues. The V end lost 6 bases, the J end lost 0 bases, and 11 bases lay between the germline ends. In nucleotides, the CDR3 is TGTGCCAGCAGCCCAGGGCCGCTGAACACTGAAGCTTTCTTT. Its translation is CASSPGPLNTEAFF.

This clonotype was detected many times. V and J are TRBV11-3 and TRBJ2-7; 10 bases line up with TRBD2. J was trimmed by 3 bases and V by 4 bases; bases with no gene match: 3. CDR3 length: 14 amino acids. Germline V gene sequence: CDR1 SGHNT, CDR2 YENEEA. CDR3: CASSWTSGNYEQYF. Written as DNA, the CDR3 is TGTGCCAGCAGCTGGACTAGCGGAAACTACGAGCAGTACTTC.

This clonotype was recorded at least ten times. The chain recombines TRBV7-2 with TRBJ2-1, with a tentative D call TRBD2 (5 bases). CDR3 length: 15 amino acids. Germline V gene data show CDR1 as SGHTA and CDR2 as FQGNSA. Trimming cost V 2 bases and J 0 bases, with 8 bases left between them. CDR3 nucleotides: TGTGCCAGCAGCTTACAACGGGACTCCTACAATGAGCAGTTCTTC. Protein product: CASSLQRDSYNEQFF.

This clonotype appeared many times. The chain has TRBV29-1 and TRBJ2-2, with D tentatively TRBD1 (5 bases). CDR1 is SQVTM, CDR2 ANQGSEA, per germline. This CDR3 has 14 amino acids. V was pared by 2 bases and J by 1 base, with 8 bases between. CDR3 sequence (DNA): TGCAGCGTTGAAAGACAGAGGAACACCGGGGAGCTGTTTTTT. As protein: CSVERQRNTGELFF.

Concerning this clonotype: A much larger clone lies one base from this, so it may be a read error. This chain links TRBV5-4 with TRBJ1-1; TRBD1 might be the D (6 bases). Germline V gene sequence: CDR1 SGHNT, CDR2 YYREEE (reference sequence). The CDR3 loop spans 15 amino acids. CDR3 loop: CASSLEGELNTGAFF. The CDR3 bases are TGTGCCAGCAGCTTGGAGGGGGAACTGAACACTGGAGCTTTCTTT. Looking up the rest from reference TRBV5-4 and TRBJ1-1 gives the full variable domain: ETGVTQSPTHLIKTRGQQVTLRCSSQSGHNTVSWYQQALGQGPQFIFQYYREEENGRGNFPPRFSGLQFPNYSSELNVNALELDDSALYLCASSLEGELNTGAFFGQGTRLTVV.

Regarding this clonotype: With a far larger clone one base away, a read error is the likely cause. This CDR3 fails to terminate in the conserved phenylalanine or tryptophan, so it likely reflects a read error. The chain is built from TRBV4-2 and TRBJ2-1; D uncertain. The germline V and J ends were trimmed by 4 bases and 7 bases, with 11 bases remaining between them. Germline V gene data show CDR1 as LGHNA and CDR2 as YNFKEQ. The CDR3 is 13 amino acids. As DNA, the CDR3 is TGTGCCAGCAGCCTCTCCAGCCTGAATGAGCAGTTCCTC. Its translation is CASSLSSLNEQFL.

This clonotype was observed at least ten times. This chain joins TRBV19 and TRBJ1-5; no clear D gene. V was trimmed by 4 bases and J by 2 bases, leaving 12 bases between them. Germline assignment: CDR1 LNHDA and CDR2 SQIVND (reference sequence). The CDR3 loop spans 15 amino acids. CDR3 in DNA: TGTGCCAGTAGTAACCCCCCCGGCGGCAATCAGCCCCAGCATTTT. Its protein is CASSNPPGGNQPQHF.

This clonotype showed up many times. The CDR3 DNA follows: TGTGCCAGCAGCTTGGGCCCCGGTGGAACGGAGACCCAGTACTTC. It yields the protein CASSLGPGGTETQYF. This rearrangement joins TRBV5-4 to TRBJ2-5; D unclear. The CDR3 covers 15 residues. From germline, CDR1 is SGHNT and CDR2 YYREEE (reference sequence). V lost 0 bases and J 5 bases, leaving 14 bases between the germline ends. Together with reference TRBV5-4 and TRBJ2-5, the CDR3 gives the full variable domain: ETGVTQSPTHLIKTRGQQVTLRCSSQSGHNTVSWYQQALGQGPQFIFQYYREEENGRGNFPPRFSGLQFPNYSSELNVNALELDDSALYLCASSLGPGGTETQYFGPGTRLLVL.

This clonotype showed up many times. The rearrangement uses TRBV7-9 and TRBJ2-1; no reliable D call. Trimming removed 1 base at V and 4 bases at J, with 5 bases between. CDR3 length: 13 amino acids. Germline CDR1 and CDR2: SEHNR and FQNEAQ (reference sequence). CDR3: CASSLVGYNEQFF. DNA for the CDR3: TGTGCCAGCAGCTTAGTCGGATACAATGAGCAGTTCTTC.

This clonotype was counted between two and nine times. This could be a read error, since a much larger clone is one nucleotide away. The DNA of the CDR3 is TGCAGTGTCCCACCTAGCGGGAGTTCCTACAATGGGCAGTTCTTC. The encoded protein is CSVPPSGSSYNGQFF. The genes are TRBV20-1 and TRBJ2-1; 10 positions match TRBD2. CDR1 DFQATT and CDR2 SNEGSKA come from the germline V gene (reference sequence). The CDR3 length is 15 residues.

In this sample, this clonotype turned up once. CDR3 DNA: TGTGCCACCACAAGGCCAACAGGGTATTACACTGAAGCTTTCTTT. It encodes CATTRPTGYYTEAFF. J is TRBJ1-1 and V is TRBV28, with a possible D match to TRBD1 (6 bases). This CDR3 contains 15 residues. V lost 10 bases, J lost 3 bases, and 21 bases lay in between. Germline lookup yields CDR1 MDHEN and CDR2 SYDVKM.

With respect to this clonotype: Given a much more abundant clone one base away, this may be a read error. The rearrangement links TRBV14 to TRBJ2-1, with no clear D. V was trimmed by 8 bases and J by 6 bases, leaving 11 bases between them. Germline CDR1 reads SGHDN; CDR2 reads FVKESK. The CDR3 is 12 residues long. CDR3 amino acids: CASGSWGNEQFF. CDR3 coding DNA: TGTGCCAGCGGGTCTTGGGGCAATGAGCAGTTCTTC.